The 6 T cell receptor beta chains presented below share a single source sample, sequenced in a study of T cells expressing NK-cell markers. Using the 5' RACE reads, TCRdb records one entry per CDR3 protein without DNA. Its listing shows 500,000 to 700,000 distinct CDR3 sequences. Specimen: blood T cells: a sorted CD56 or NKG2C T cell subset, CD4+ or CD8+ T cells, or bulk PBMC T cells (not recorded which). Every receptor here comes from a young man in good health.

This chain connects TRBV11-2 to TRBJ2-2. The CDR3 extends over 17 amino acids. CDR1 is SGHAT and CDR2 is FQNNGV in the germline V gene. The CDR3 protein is CASSSLHRTENTGELFF.

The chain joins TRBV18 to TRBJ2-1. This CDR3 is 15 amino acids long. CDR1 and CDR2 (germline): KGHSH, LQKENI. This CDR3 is CASQPGSSAYNEQFF.

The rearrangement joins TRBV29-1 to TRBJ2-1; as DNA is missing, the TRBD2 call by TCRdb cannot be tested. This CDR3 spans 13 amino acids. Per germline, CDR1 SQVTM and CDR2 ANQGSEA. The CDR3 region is CSSIAGDYNEQFF.

CDR3 region: CSVEDSRGASYEQYF. The V call is TRBV29-1, the J call TRBJ2-7; the D gene TCRdb calls, TRBD1, cannot be checked with no DNA. Germline V CDR1 and CDR2: SQVTM, ANQGSEA. CDR3 length: 15 residues.

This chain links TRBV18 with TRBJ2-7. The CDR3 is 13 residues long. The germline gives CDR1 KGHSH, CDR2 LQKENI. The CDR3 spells CASSPSLQYEQYF.

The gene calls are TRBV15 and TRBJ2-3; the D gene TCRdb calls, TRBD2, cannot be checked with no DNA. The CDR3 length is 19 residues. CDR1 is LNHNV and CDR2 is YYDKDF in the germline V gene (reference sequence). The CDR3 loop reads CATSSYPGGLAEDTDTQYF.